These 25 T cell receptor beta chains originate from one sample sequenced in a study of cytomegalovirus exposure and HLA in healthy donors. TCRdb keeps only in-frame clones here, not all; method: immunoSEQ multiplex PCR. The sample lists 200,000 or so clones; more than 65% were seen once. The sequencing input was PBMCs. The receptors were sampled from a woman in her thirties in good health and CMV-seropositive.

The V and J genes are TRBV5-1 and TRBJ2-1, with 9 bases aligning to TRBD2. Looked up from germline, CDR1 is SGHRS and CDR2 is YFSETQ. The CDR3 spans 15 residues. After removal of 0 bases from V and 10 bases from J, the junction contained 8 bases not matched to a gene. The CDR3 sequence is CASSLVTSGDGEQFF. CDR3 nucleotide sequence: TGCGCCAGCAGCTTGGTGACTAGCGGAGATGGGGAGCAGTTCTTC.

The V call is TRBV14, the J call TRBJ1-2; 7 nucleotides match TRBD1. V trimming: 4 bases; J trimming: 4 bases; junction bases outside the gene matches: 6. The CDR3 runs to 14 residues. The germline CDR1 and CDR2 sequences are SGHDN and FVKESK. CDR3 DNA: TGTGCCAGCAGCCTCAACCGGGACAGCTATGGCTACACCTTC. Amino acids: CASSLNRDSYGYTF. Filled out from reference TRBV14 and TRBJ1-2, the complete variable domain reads EAGVTQFPSHSVIEKGQTVTLRCDPISGHDNLYWYRRVMGKEIKFLLHFVKESKQDESGMPNNRFLAERTGGTYSTLKVQPAELEDSGVYFCASSLNRDSYGYTFGSGTRLTVV.

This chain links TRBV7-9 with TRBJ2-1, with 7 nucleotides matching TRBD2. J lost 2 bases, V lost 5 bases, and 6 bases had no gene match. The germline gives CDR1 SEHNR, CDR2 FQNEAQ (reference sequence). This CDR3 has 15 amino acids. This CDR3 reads CASSPLARAYNEQFF. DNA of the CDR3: TGTGCCAGCAGCCCACTAGCGCGAGCCTACAATGAGCAGTTCTTC.

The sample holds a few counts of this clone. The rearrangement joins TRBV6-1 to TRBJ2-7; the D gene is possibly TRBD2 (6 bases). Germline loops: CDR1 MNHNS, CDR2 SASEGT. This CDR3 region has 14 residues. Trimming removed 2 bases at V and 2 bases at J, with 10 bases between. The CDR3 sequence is CASSESGPTYEQYF. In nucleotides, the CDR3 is TGTGCCAGCAGTGAAAGCGGGCCTACCTACGAGCAGTACTTC.

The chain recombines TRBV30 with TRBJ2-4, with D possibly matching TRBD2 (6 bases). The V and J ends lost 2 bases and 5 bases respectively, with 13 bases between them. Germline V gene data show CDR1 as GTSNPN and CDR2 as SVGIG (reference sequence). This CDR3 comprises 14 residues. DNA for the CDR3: TGTGCCTGGAGTTGGGGGGTCGAACAAAACATTCAGTACTTC. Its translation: CAWSWGVEQNIQYF.

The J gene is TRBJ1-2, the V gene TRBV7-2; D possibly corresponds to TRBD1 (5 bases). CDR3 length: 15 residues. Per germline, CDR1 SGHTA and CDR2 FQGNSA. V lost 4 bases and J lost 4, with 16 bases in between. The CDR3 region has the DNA TGTGCCAGCAGCTCCCATCGACAGTCATTCTATGGCTACACCTTC. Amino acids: CASSSHRQSFYGYTF.

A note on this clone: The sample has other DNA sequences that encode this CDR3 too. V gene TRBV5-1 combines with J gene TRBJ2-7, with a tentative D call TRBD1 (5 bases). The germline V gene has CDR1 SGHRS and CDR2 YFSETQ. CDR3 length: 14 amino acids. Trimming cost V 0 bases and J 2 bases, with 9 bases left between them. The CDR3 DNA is TGCGCCAGCAGCTTGGGTACAGGTACCTACGAGCAGTACTTC. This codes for CASSLGTGTYEQYF.

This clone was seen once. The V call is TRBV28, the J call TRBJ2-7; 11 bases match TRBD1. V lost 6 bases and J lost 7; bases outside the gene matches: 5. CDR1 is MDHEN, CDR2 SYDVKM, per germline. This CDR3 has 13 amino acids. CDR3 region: CASRDRGLGEQYF. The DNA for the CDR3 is TGTGCCAGCAGGGACAGGGGGCTCGGGGAGCAGTACTTC.

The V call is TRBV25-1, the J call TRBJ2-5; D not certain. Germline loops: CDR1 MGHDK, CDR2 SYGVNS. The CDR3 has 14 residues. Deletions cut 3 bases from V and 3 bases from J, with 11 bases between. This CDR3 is CASSDERMKETQYF. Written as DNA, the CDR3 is TGTGCCAGCAGTGACGAGAGAATGAAAGAGACCCAGTACTTC.

The CDR3 protein is CASSLNRERMNTEAFF. CDR3 sequence (DNA): TGTGCCAGCTCCCTGAACAGGGAGAGGATGAACACTGAAGCTTTCTTT. The chain recombines TRBV18 with TRBJ1-1; TRBD1 might be the D (6 bases). The CDR3 runs to 16 residues. V was pared by 6 bases and J by 0 bases, with 17 bases between. Germline V gene data show CDR1 as KGHSH and CDR2 as LQKENI.

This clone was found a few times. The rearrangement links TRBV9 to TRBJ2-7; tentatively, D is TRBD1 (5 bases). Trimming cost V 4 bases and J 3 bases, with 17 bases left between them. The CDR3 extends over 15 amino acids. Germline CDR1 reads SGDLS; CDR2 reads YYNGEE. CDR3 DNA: TGTGCCAGCAGCCCTTCAGGGATACTCCACTACGAGCAGTACTTC. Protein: CASSPSGILHYEQYF.

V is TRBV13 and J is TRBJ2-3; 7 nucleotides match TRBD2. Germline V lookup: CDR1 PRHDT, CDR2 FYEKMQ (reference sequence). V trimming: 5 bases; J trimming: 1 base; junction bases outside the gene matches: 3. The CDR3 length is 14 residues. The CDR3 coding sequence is TGTGCCAGCAGCCCGGGACTACGCACAGATACGCAGTATTTT. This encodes CASSPGLRTDTQYF.

The CDR3 DNA sequence: TGTGCCAGTAGTATAAGAGGCAACCCTTATAGCAATCAGCCCCAGCATTTT. Translation gives CASSIRGNPYSNQPQHF. V is TRBV19 and J is TRBJ1-5; D is unclear. The CDR3 length is 17 residues. V lost 2 bases, J lost 0 bases, and 14 bases lay in between. CDR1 and CDR2 (germline): LNHDA, SQIVND (reference sequence).

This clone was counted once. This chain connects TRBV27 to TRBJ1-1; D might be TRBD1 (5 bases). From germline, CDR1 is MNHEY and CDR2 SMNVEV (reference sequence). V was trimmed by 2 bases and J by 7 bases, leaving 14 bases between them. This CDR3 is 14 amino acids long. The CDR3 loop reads CASSLHLGADEAFF. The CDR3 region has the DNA TGTGCCAGCAGTTTACATCTAGGGGCGGATGAAGCTTTCTTT.

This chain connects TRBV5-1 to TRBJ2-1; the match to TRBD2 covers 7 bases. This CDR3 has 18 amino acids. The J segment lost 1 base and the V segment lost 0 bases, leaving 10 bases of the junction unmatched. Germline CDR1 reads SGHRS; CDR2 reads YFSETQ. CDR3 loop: CASSLEVAGFGSYNEQFF. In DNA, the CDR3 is TGCGCCAGCAGCTTGGAAGTAGCGGGCTTCGGGTCCTACAATGAGCAGTTCTTC.

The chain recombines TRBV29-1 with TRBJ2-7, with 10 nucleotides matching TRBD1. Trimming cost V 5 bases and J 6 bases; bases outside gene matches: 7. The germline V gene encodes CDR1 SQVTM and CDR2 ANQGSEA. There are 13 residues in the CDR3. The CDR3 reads CSVITDRGSEQYF. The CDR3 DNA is TGCAGCGTTATTACGGACAGGGGGAGCGAGCAGTACTTC.

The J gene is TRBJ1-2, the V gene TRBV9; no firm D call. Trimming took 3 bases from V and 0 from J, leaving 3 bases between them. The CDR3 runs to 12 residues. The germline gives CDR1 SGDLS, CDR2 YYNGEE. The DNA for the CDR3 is TGTGCCAGCAGCGGGCCTAACTATGGCTACACCTTC. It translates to CASSGPNYGYTF.

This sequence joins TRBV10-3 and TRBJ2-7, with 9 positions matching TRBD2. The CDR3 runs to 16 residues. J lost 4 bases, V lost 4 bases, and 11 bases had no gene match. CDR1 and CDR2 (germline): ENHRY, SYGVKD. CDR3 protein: CAISVGGRGPGYEQYF. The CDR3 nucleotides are TGTGCCATCAGTGTTGGCGGGAGGGGGCCCGGGTACGAGCAGTACTTC.

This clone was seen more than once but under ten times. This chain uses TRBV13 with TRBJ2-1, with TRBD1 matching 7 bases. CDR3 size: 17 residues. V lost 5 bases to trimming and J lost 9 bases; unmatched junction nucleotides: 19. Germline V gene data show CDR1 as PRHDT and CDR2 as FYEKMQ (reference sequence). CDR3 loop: CASSVQGRRVRGPEQFF. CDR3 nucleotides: TGTGCCAGCAGCGTACAGGGGCGGCGGGTCCGTGGTCCTGAGCAGTTCTTC.

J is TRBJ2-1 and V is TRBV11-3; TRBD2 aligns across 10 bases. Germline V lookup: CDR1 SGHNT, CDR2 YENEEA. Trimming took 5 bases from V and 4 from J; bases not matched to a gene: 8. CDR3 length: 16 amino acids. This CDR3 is CASSDGSGRTYNEQFF. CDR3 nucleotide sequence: TGTGCCAGCAGCGATGGTAGCGGGAGGACATACAATGAGCAGTTCTTC.

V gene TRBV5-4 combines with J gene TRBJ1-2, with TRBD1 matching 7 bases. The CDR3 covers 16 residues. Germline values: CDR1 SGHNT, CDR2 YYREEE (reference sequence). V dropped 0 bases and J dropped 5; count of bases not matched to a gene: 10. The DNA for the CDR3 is TGTGCCAGCAGCTTGGGGGCCGAGACAGGGAATTATGGCTACACCTTC. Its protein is CASSLGAETGNYGYTF.

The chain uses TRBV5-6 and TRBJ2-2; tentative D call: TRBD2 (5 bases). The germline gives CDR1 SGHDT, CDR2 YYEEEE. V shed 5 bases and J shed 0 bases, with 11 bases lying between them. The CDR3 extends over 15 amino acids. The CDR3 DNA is TGTGCCAGCAGTCCTGACTACTCGAACACCGGGGAGCTGTTTTTT. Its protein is CASSPDYSNTGELFF.

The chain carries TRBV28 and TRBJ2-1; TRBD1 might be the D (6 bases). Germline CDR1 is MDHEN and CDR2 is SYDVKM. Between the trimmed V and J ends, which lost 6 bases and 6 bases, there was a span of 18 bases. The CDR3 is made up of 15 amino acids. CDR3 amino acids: CASSNRVILFNEQFF. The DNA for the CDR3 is TGTGCCAGCAGCAACAGGGTGATACTTTTCAATGAGCAGTTCTTC.

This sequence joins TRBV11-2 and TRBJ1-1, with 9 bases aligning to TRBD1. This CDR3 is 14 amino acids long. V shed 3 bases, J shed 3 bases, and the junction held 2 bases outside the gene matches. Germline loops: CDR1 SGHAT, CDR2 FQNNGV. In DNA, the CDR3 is TGTGCCAGCAGCTTGGGGACAGGGTACACTGAAGCTTTCTTT. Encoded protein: CASSLGTGYTEAFF.

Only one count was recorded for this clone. The CDR3 DNA follows: TGTGCCAGCAGTATGGACAGGGGGCCCACAGATACGCAGTATTTT. This gives the protein CASSMDRGPTDTQYF. V gene TRBV2 combines with J gene TRBJ2-3, with 11 bases aligning to TRBD1. The ends lost 5 bases at V and 2 bases at J; junction bases unmatched: 3. CDR1 and CDR2 (germline): SNHLY, FYNNEI. This CDR3 has 15 amino acids. The full variable domain, with the rest looked up from reference TRBV2 and TRBJ2-3, is EPEVTQTPSHQVTQMGQEVILRCVPISNHLYFYWYRQILGQKVEFLVSFYNNEISEKSEIFDDQFSVERPDGSNFTLKIRSTKLEDSAMYFCASSMDRGPTDTQYFGPGTRLTVL.